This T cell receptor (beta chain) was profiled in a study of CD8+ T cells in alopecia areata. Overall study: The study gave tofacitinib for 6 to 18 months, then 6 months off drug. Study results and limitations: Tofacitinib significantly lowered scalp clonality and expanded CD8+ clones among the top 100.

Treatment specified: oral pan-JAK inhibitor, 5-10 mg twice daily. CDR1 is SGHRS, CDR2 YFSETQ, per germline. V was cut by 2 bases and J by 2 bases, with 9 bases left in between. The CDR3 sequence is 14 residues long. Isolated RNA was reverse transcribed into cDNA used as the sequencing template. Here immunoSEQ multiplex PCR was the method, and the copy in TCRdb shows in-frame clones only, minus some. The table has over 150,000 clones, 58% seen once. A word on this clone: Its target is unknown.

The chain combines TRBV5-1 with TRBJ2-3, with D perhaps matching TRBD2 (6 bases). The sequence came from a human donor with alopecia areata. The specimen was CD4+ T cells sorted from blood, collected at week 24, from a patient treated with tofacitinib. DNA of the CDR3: TGCGCCAGCAGCTTTGGCGGGGACACAGATACGCAGTATTTT. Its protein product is CASSFGGDTDTQYF.